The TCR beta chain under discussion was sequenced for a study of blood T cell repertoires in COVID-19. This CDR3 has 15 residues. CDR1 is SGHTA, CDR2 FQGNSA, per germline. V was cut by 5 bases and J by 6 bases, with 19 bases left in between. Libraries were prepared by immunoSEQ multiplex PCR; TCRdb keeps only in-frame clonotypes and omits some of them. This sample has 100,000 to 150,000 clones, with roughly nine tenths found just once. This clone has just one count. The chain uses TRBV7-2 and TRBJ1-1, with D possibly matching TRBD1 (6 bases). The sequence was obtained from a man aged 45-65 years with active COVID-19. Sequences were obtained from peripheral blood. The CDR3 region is CASSRRTSKGAEAFF. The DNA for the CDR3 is TGTGCCAGCAGCCGGCGGACGTCTAAGGGGGCTGAAGCTTTCTTT.